These 12 T cell receptor beta chains originate from one sample sequenced in a study of T-cell memory formation after mild COVID-19. TCRdb reanalysed the 5' RACE reads using MiXCR and keeps one entry per CDR3 protein. The data show roughly 510,000 distinct CDR3 sequences, 17% seen once. The source material was PBMCs or a T cell subset sorted from them (not recorded which). These TCRs come from an adult woman who had mild COVID-19 (a few samples of this study predate the infection). Cell type and time point are not known.

This clonotype showed up many times. V and J are TRBV5-6 and TRBJ2-2; 7 nucleotides match TRBD1. Germline loops: CDR1 SGHDT, CDR2 YYEEEE. CDR3 length: 15 amino acids. After removal of 2 bases from V and 1 base from J, the junction contained 2 bases not matched to a gene. The CDR3 here is CASSFAGGNTGELFF. The CDR3 nucleotides read TGTGCCAGCAGCTTCGCAGGGGGGAACACCGGGGAGCTGTTTTTT.

The chain joins TRBV5-1 to TRBJ2-1, with TRBD2 identical over 14 bases. This CDR3 region has 16 residues. CDR1 and CDR2 (germline): SGHRS, YFSETQ. Trimming at V came to 3 bases and at J to 4 bases, leaving 3 bases not matched to a gene. The CDR3 DNA reads as TGCGCCAGCAGCTGGGGACTAGCGGGGGTTTACAATGAGCAGTTCTTC. This codes for CASSWGLAGVYNEQFF.

This chain links TRBV7-3 with TRBJ2-1; the D gene could be TRBD1 or TRBD2 (5 bases each). The V and J ends lost 2 bases and 1 base respectively, with 12 bases between them. From germline, CDR1 is SGHTA and CDR2 FQGTGA. CDR3 size: 16 residues. CDR3 DNA sequence: TGTGCCAGCAGCTTACGGGGCCCTGGGTCCTACAATGAGCAGTTCTTC. Protein product: CASSLRGPGSYNEQFF.

The V gene is TRBV7-9, the J gene TRBJ2-7; TRBD2 matches at 7 bases. This CDR3 is built from 16 residues. CDR1 is SEHNR, CDR2 FQNEAQ, per germline (reference sequence). Germline trimming cut 0 bases from V and 4 bases from J; bases unmatched to any gene: 9. CDR3 sequence (DNA): TGTGCCAGCAGCTTAGCGAGCGAGCGGGGAACTTACGAGCAGTACTTC. Translation: CASSLASERGTYEQYF.

In this sample, this clonotype turned up a few times. The rearrangement links TRBV6-2 or TRBV6-3 to TRBJ2-2; TRBD2 matches 8 bases. Germline V gene data show CDR1 as MNHEY and CDR2 as SVGEGT. Losses at the gene ends were 8 bases for V and 1 base for J; bases not matched to a gene: 12. This CDR3 contains 17 residues. The CDR3 reads CASRPRWSGRNTGELFF. CDR3 sequence (DNA): TGTGCCAGCCGACCAAGGTGGAGCGGGAGGAACACCGGGGAGCTGTTTTTT.

The chain employs TRBV20-1 and TRBJ1-4; tentative D call: TRBD1 (5 bases). CDR3 length equals 16 residues. Trimming removed 0 bases from V and 2 bases from J, with 13 bases in between. Germline values: CDR1 DFQATT, CDR2 SNEGSKA (reference sequence). As DNA, the CDR3 is TGCAGTGCTAGAGATGCGGGGGTGGCGACTAATGAAAAACTGTTTTTT. This sequence encodes CSARDAGVATNEKLFF.

The chain employs TRBV5-4 and TRBJ1-1; no definite D call. Trimming cost V 7 bases and J 4 bases, with 11 bases left between them. The CDR3 runs to 12 residues. In germline, CDR1 is SGHNT, CDR2 YYREEE (reference sequence). The CDR3 bases are TGTGCCAGCGGAGCCAGTCCCACTGAAGCTTTCTTT. It codes for CASGASPTEAFF.

Only a few counts were recorded for this clonotype. CDR3 sequence: CASSEQQGLGELFF. The CDR3 DNA reads as TGTGCCAGCAGTGAACAACAGGGGCTCGGGGAGCTGTTTTTT. The chain couples TRBV6-4 to TRBJ2-2; 7 nucleotides line up with TRBD1. With 3 bases clipped from V and 7 bases from J, the junction kept 5 bases outside the gene matches. CDR3 length equals 14 residues. CDR1 is MRHNA and CDR2 is SNTAGT in the germline V gene.

In this sample, this clonotype turned up a few times. This rearrangement joins TRBV6-5 to TRBJ1-1; TRBD1 might be the D (5 bases). CDR1 and CDR2 (germline): MNHEY, SVGAGI. The CDR3 consists of 14 residues. Trimming left V 8 bases short and J 7 bases short, with 20 bases between. CDR3 DNA sequence: TGTGCCAGCTCCGCCGGGGGAGCCCTTTATGAAGCTTTCTTT. Protein product: CASSAGGALYEAFF.

This chain joins TRBV19 and TRBJ2-5, with 8 bases lining up with TRBD1. CDR1 is LNHDA and CDR2 is SQIVND in the germline V gene (reference sequence). CDR3 length: 15 amino acids. Trimming at V came to 4 bases and at J to 5 bases, leaving 9 bases not matched to a gene. The CDR3 region has the DNA TGTGCCAGTAGTACCACTCAGGGGGCTCGGGAGACCCAGTACTTC. Translating gives CASSTTQGARETQYF.

This chain connects TRBV9 to TRBJ2-7; no firm D call. The CDR3 is 14 residues long. The germline V gene encodes CDR1 SGDLS and CDR2 YYNGEE. The ends were cut back, 4 bases at V and 2 bases at J, with 13 bases in the middle. CDR3 sequence: CASSPRLLTYEQYF. The CDR3 nucleotides read TGTGCCAGCAGCCCCAGACTGCTTACCTACGAGCAGTACTTC.

This clonotype has only a few counts. The chain joins TRBV6-6 to TRBJ2-7; D not resolved. Deletions cut 6 bases from V and 0 bases from J, with 15 bases between. Per the germline V gene, CDR1 is MNHNY and CDR2 is SVGAGI (reference sequence). The length of the CDR3 is 15 residues. The CDR3 nucleotides are TGTGCCAGCAGCCCTTGGGCAACAAGCTCCTACGAGCAGTACTTC. This gives the protein CASSPWATSSYEQYF.